These T cell receptor beta chains were read from a single sample in a study of CD8+CD57+ T cells in acquired aplastic anemia. One entry per CDR3 protein, called by TCRdb with MiXCR from the reads. The sample lists 200,000 or so distinct CDR3 sequences, 40% to 60% seen once, with just under 20% in the top ten. The sequenced material came from sorted CD4+, CD8+, or CD8+CD57+ T cells (not recorded which) from PBMCs. The receptors derive from a human donor with aplastic anemia. CDR3s include the opening cysteine and the closing phenylalanine or tryptophan. A D gene is named only where the DNA matches it firmly. The size of a clone is reported for some rows only, either as once, few or many, or as a class for expanded clones.

CDR3nt,CDR3aa,v_gene,d_gene,abundance,j_gene
TGTGCCAGCAGCTTACGATTGGTGGGATCCTTC,CASSLRLVGSF,TRBV11-2,.,once,TRBJ2-1
TGTGCCACCAGTGATCCAGGGGGTGGCTCCTACAATGAGCAGTTCTTC,CATSDPGGGSYNEQFF,TRBV24-1,TRBD1,many,TRBJ2-1
TGTGCCAGCAGCAGTGAGAGTTTAGCGAACACTGAAGCTTCCTTT,CASSSESLANTEASF,TRBV7-9,.,.,TRBJ1-1
TGCAGTGCCCCGGGACACCAGAACACTGAAGCTTTCTTT,CSAPGHQNTEAFF,TRBV20-1,.,.,TRBJ1-1
TGTGCCAGTAGTATACAAGTGTGGGAAGACGGCCTCACAGATACGCAGTATTTT,CASSIQVWEDGLTDTQYF,TRBV19,.,many,TRBJ2-3
TGTGCCAGCAGCCAACTAATCGGGCTCAAACCCGACTATGGCTACACCTTC,CASSQLIGLKPDYGYTF,TRBV2,.,.,TRBJ1-2
TGCGCCAGCAGCCTTCCTCTGGGAGGGAGCGACTATGGCTACACCTTC,CASSLPLGGSDYGYTF,TRBV4-3,.,.,TRBJ1-2
TGCGCCAGCAGCTTGGCCCCAGACAACTATGGCTACACCTTC,CASSLAPDNYGYTF,TRBV5-1,.,many,TRBJ1-2
TGTGCCAGCAGCCAAGAGCTTTCCAGGGTCCCACTGGTATTT,CASSQELSRVPLVF,TRBV3-1,.,few,TRBJ1-3
TGTGCCACCAGCGATGATTACGGGGGGGAGCTGTTTTTT,CATSDDYGGELFF,TRBV24-1,.,.,TRBJ2-2
TGTGCCAGCAGTGATCTAGGCCGTGACCAAGAGACCCAGTACTTC,CASSDLGRDQETQYF,TRBV25-1,.,.,TRBJ2-5
TGTGCCAGCAGTTACCCATCAGGGACAGATACGCAGTATTTT,CASSYPSGTDTQYF,TRBV6-5,.,many,TRBJ2-3
TGTGCCAGCAGCTTCGGGGGGCTGAACGAGCAGTACTTC,CASSFGGLNEQYF,TRBV7-9,.,.,TRBJ2-7
TGCAGTGCTACAACTAGCTTCGGCACAGATACGCAGTATTTT,CSATTSFGTDTQYF,TRBV20-1,.,once,TRBJ2-3
TGTGCCGCCCGACGGGATAATCCCCCTAACTATGGCTACACCTTC,CAARRDNPPNYGYTF,TRBV10-3,.,.,TRBJ1-2
TGTGCCAGCAGCTTTCGGCGGGGTGTGGTGAATGAGCAGTTCTTC,CASSFRRGVVNEQFF,TRBV7-8,.,.,TRBJ2-1
TGTGCCAGTAGTGCCCTGGGGGGGCTGTACACCGGGGAGCTGTTTTTT,CASSALGGLYTGELFF,TRBV12-3/TRBV12-4,.,.,TRBJ2-2
TGCAGCGTTGAATCGACGGAAAACTATGGCTACACCTTC,CSVESTENYGYTF,TRBV29-1,.,.,TRBJ1-2
TGTGCCAGCAGCCCGCCCGGGGTTCAGCCCCAGCATTTT,CASSPPGVQPQHF,TRBV7-6,.,.,TRBJ1-5
TGTGCCAGCAGTTACACGGGGGGCCCTAACCACGAGCAGTACTTC,CASSYTGGPNHEQYF,TRBV6-6,.,many,TRBJ2-7
TGTGCCAGCAGTGAACATATCCCGGGACAGCGAGTCTACGAGCAGTACTTC,CASSEHIPGQRVYEQYF,TRBV6-6,TRBD1,.,TRBJ2-7
TGTGCCAGCGGCCTGCGGGACACGGGACTTTCACCCCTCCACTTT,CASGLRDTGLSPLHF,TRBV28,.,many,TRBJ1-6
TGCAGTGCTAGAGATCGGGGGTTAGGCGAGACCCAGTACTTC,CSARDRGLGETQYF,TRBV20-1,.,.,TRBJ2-5
TGTGCTAGCAGCAAGGACAGGGGAAACACCATATATTTT,CASSKDRGNTIYF,TRBV7-7,TRBD1,.,TRBJ1-3
TGTGCCACCAGCAGTCGGACTAGCGGGGTTAAAAACAATGAGCAGTTCTTC,CATSSRTSGVKNNEQFF,TRBV15,TRBD2,many,TRBJ2-1
TGTGCCAGTAGTATAACCGCCAGGGAAGGGTATGGCTACACCTTC,CASSITAREGYGYTF,TRBV19,.,.,TRBJ1-2
TGTGCCAGCAGCCCCCCGACAGGCCCCATGAACACTGAAGCTTTCTTT,CASSPPTGPMNTEAFF,TRBV4-2,.,many,TRBJ1-1
TGTGCCAGCAGCCCAAGCAGGGGGGGCACCAATGAGCAGTTCTTC,CASSPSRGGTNEQFF,TRBV7-3,.,many,TRBJ2-1
TGCGCCAGCAGCGTTCCGGGACAGGGGAATAAACTGTTTTTT,CASSVPGQGNKLFF,TRBV5-1,TRBD1,.,TRBJ1-4
TGTGCCAGCAGTCTGAACCTGGGGGATCAGCCCCAGCATTTT,CASSLNLGDQPQHF,TRBV2,.,many,TRBJ1-5
TGTGCCAGCAGTGTAGGGCGGGGGGGCGATACGCAGTATTTT,CASSVGRGGDTQYF,TRBV2,TRBD2,once,TRBJ2-3
TGTGCCAGCAGCCAAGATCGGTACGGGGGTTCGGAGACCCAGTACTTC,CASSQDRYGGSETQYF,TRBV14,.,many,TRBJ2-5
TGTGCCAGCAGTGAAGACGGACCTAACTATGGCTACACCTTC,CASSEDGPNYGYTF,TRBV25-1,.,many,TRBJ1-2
TGTGCCAGCAGTGACGAGGCGGACAGCTACAGGAGCCTCTACACCTTC,CASSDEADSYRSLYTF,TRBV6-6,.,.,TRBJ1-2
TGTGCCAGCAGCTTTAATAGCGGGGGGACGGGGAATACGCAGTATTTT,CASSFNSGGTGNTQYF,TRBV7-3,TRBD2,many,TRBJ2-3
TGTGCCAGCAGTAGAGGGCGTGACTCTGGAAACACCATATATTTT,CASSRGRDSGNTIYF,TRBV6-1,.,many,TRBJ1-3
TGCAGTGCCCCTGCGCGGGGGTCCGAGCAGTACTTC,CSAPARGSEQYF,TRBV20-1,TRBD2,.,TRBJ2-7
TGCAGTGCTCTTAGCGGGGGGCTCTCCTACGAGCAGTACTTC,CSALSGGLSYEQYF,TRBV20-1,TRBD2,many,TRBJ2-7
TGTGCCAGCAGTTACTCGTCGCAGGGGGTGAACACTGAAGCTTTCTTT,CASSYSSQGVNTEAFF,TRBV6-5,TRBD1,many,TRBJ1-1
TGTGCCAGCAGGAGCGAGGGGGCTAAGCAGTTCTTC,CASRSEGAKQFF,TRBV28,TRBD1,.,TRBJ2-1
TGCAGTGCTAGAAGGAATGGGGTCTCTAACTATGGCTACACCTTC,CSARRNGVSNYGYTF,TRBV20-1,.,.,TRBJ1-2
TGCGCCAACAGCCCGACGGGAGCAACTAATGAAAAACTGTTTTTT,CANSPTGATNEKLFF,TRBV4-1,.,.,TRBJ1-4
TGTGCCACCAAGGACAGCCATAATTCACCCCTCCACTTT,CATKDSHNSPLHF,TRBV19,.,many,TRBJ1-6
TGTGCCAGCAGCCCACAGGGGACAGGGGGGGGGAGCACAGATACGCAGTATTTT,CASSPQGTGGGSTDTQYF,TRBV7-9,TRBD1,.,TRBJ2-3
TGTGCCTGGAGTATAGGACAGTACTATGGCTACACCTTC,CAWSIGQYYGYTF,TRBV30,.,many,TRBJ1-2
TGTGCCAGCAGCCCGGGACCAAATCCCTTCGAGGGCACTGAAGCTTTCTTT,CASSPGPNPFEGTEAFF,TRBV7-3,.,many,TRBJ1-1
TGTGCCAGTAGTTCTAGGACTAGCGGGGGGGAAGAGCAGTACTTC,CASSSRTSGGEEQYF,TRBV19,TRBD2,.,TRBJ2-7
TGTGCCAGCAGCCCAACCATCCCGGGACAGGGAGTGAACACTGAAGCTTTCTTT,CASSPTIPGQGVNTEAFF,TRBV6-5,TRBD1,few,TRBJ1-1
TGTGCCATCAGTTCACGGGACTTCCCCTACGAGCAGTACTTC,CAISSRDFPYEQYF,TRBV10-3,.,.,TRBJ2-7
TGTGCCAGCAGCCCACGACAGGGGCTTATGGACACTGAAGCTTTCTTT,CASSPRQGLMDTEAFF,TRBV7-6,TRBD1,.,TRBJ1-1
TGTGCCATCAGTGGGAGGGGGCGCAGCTATGGCTACACCTTC,CAISGRGRSYGYTF,TRBV10-3,TRBD1,few,TRBJ1-2
TGTGCCAGTAGTAGCACACAGGGGAGGAATGAAAAACTGTTTTTT,CASSSTQGRNEKLFF,TRBV19,TRBD1,many,TRBJ1-4
TGTGCCAGCAGAGCCGGGGGACAGGGGCGGAACGAGCAGTACTTC,CASRAGGQGRNEQYF,TRBV10-2,TRBD1,.,TRBJ2-7
TGTGCCAGCAGCTCCCTCGGGACAGCCTATCAGCCCCAGCATTTT,CASSSLGTAYQPQHF,TRBV28,TRBD1,.,TRBJ1-5